The present T cell receptor (beta chain) was sequenced within a study of OX40 agonist ivuxolimab in advanced cancers. Study findings and constraints: A proportion of nonresponders additionally exhibited low normalized T-cell clonal expansion.

Assay used: immunoSEQ multiplex PCR; TCRdb lists only in-frame clones, some missing. The sample yields around 70,000 clones, roughly 82% seen once. There are a few counts of this clone. Its target is unknown. Germline values: CDR1 MDHEN, CDR2 SYDVKM. The CDR3 length is 12 residues. Between the trimmed V and J ends, which lost 6 bases and 4 bases, there was a span of 6 bases. Sequencing was performed on CD4+ or CD8+ T cells sorted from blood, taken in a trial of the OX40 agonist ivuxolimab. This clonotype originated in an adult with an advanced solid tumor such as melanoma, head and neck, liver or kidney cancer. The gene calls are TRBV28 and TRBJ2-2; weak D call: TRBD2 (5 bases). CDR3 residues: CASSLATGELFF. The DNA for the CDR3 is TGTGCCAGCAGCCTAGCCACCGGGGAGCTGTTTTTT.